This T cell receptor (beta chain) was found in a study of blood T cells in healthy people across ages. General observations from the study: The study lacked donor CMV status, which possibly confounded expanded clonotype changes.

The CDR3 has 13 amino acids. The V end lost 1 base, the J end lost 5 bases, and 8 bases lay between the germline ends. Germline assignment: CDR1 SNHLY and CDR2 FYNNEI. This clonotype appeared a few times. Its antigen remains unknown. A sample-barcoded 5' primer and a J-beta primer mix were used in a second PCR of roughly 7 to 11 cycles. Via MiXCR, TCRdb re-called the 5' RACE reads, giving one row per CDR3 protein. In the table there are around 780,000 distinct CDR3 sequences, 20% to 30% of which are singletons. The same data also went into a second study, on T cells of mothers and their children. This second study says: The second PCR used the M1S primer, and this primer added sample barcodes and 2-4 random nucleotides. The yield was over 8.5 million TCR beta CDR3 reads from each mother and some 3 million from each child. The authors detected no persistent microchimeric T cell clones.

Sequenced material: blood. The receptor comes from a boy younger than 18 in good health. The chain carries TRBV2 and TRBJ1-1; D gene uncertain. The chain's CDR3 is CASSEERETEAFF. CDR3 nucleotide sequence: TGTGCCAGCAGTGAAGAACGGGAAACTGAAGCTTTCTTT.